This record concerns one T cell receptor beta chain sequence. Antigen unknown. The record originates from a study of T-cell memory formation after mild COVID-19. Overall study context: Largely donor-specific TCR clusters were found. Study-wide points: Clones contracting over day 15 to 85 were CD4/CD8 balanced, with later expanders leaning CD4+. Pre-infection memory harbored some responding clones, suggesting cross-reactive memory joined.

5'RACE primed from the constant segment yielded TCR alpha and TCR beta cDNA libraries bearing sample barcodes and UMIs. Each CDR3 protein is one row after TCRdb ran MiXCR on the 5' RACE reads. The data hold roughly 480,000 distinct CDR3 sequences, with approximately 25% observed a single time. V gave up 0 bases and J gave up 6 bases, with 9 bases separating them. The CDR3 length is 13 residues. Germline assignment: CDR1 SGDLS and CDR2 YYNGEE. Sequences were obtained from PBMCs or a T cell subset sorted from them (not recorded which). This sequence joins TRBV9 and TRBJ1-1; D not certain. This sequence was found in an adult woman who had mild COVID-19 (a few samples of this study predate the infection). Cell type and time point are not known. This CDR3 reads CASSVGGWAEAFF. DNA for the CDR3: TGTGCCAGCAGCGTAGGGGGATGGGCTGAAGCTTTCTTT.